This TCR beta chain was recovered during a study of cytomegalovirus exposure and HLA in healthy donors. Study-level background: The study placed around 85% of its 398 genotyped donors in the Caucasian-associated ancestry cluster.

Germline CDR1 and CDR2: SGHTA and FQGTGA. The CDR3 consists of 16 residues. Trimming took off 1 base at V and 0 bases at J, with 9 bases between the two ends. Both 60 Vbeta primers and 13 Jbeta primers went into the PCR. The data were produced by immunoSEQ multiplex PCR, yet TCRdb's version contains in-frame clones alone and is incomplete. The data contain 100,000 to 150,000 clones, roughly 78% of them seen just once; the ten biggest clones take up roughly 2.4%. The TCR was taken from a man aged 30-40 years in good health and CMV-seronegative. The specimen was PBMCs. This rearrangement joins TRBV7-3 to TRBJ2-2; possibly TRBD2 for D (7 bases). CDR3 nucleotide sequence: TGTGCCAGCAGCTTAAGGGGGGGCACGAACACCGGGGAGCTGTTTTTT. It encodes CASSLRGGTNTGELFF.